This paragraph covers one T cell receptor beta chain sequence. Assay used: immunoSEQ multiplex PCR; TCRdb lists only in-frame clones, some missing. Among about 150,000 clones listed, 75% to 90% were seen once. This specimen belongs to a study of blood T cell repertoires in COVID-19. About the research overall: COVID-19 samples from acute and convalescent phases originated in the United States, Italy and Spain.

Individuals aged roughly 18 to 100 years were recruited from 20 to 25 US areas. The specimen was PBMCs or T cells enriched from blood (not recorded which). The sequence derives from a woman aged 40 to 50 who had been exposed to COVID-19.

The CDR3 nucleotides read TGTGCCAGTAGTATGCTAGCGGACTACAATGAGCAGTTCTTC. Translating gives CASSMLADYNEQFF. V is TRBV19 and J is TRBJ2-1, with 7 bases matching TRBD2. The J segment lost 3 bases and the V segment lost 3 bases, leaving 2 bases of the junction unmatched. The CDR3 runs to 14 residues. Germline V gene sequence: CDR1 LNHDA, CDR2 SQIVND (reference sequence).